This T cell receptor (beta chain) was found in a study of cytomegalovirus exposure and HLA in healthy donors. Primers for the PCR totalled 60 Vbeta and 13 Jbeta. Sequencing used immunoSEQ multiplex PCR; TCRdb keeps in-frame clones, though not all of them. The data show about 150,000 clones, roughly three quarters seen once. The TCR sequence derives from a woman aged 40 to 50 in good health and CMV-seronegative. Material for sequencing was PBMCs.

CDR3 nucleotides: TGTGCCAGCAGCGTTACAGTACCTTGTACCTATACACTCAAAGCTTTCTTT. It is translated as CASSVTVPCTYTLKAFF. The genes are TRBV21-1 and TRBJ1-1; TRBD1, the D gene given by the table, was not confirmed from the DNA. TRBV21-1 is shown as a pseudogene. CDR3 size: 17 residues.